A selection of T cell receptor beta chains follows, all from one sample in a study of T cells expressing NK-cell markers. TCRdb reprocessed the 5' RACE reads and reports one entry per CDR3 protein, with no DNA. This sample's table reports 350,000 to 400,000 distinct CDR3 sequences. The sample was blood T cells: a sorted CD56 or NKG2C T cell subset, CD4+ or CD8+ T cells, or bulk PBMC T cells (not recorded which). The source is a woman between 50 and 59 years old in good health. Each CDR3 is given with its conserved first and last residue.

v_gene	j_gene	CDR3aa
TRBV3-1	TRBJ1-1	CASSQETTGANTEAFF
TRBV27	TRBJ2-5	CASNSGDPETQYF
TRBV11-1	TRBJ2-5	CASGKTSSQETQYF
TRBV12-3/TRBV12-4	TRBJ2-2	CASSPHGTSSGELFF
TRBV30	TRBJ2-7	CAWSGDRVYEQYF
TRBV18	TRBJ2-7	CASSPPLATYEQYF
TRBV20-1	TRBJ1-1	CSAGRGYPEAFF
TRBV12-5	TRBJ2-1	CASGSTDTYNEQFF
TRBV5-1	TRBJ1-2	CASSSNLAGYTF
TRBV25-1	TRBJ2-4	CASSGRQLAKNIQYF
TRBV25-1	TRBJ1-6	CASSEFAGGGSPLHF
TRBV5-1	TRBJ2-7	CASSYLTDPTYEQYF
TRBV14	TRBJ1-6	CASSHRTGRSPLHF
TRBV6-1	TRBJ2-7	CASWGQGAPSYEQYF